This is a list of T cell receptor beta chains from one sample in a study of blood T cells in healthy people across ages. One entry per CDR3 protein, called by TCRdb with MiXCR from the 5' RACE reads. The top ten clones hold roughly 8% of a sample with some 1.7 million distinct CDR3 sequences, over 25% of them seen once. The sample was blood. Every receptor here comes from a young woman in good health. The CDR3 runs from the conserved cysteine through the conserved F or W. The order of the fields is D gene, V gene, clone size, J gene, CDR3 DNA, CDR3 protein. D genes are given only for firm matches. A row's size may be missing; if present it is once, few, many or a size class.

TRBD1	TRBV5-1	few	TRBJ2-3	TGCGCCAGCAGCTTGCAGGACAGGGGGACAGATACGCAGTATTTT	CASSLQDRGTDTQYF
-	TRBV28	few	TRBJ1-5	TGTGCCAGCAGTTTCGTATCACAGGGAGGCAATCAGCCCCAGCATTTT	CASSFVSQGGNQPQHF
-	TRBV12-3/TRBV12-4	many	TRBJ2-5	TGTGCCAGCAGTTTGGCTCGAATCCAAGAGACCCAGTACTTC	CASSLARIQETQYF
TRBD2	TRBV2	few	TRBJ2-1	TGTGCCAGTTGCTCGGTAGCGGGGGGAACCCTTCCTGAGCAGTTCTTC	CASCSVAGGTLPEQFF
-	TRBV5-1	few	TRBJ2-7	TGCGCCAGCAGCTTGGAGCCAGGGAAGGTAGACCTGTACTTC	CASSLEPGKVDLYF
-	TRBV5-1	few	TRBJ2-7	TGCGCCAGCAGCTTGGTTATCGGGACGAGCTCCTACGGGCAGTACTTC	CASSLVIGTSSYGQYF
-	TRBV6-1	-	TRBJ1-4	TGTGCCAGCAGTGCAAACAGGGCGGGGCAACTCGACCGAGAGAAACTGTTTTTT	CASSANRAGQLDREKLFF
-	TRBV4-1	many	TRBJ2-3	TGCGCCAGCAGCCAAGAAATTGTCTCGGAAGATACGCAGTATTTT	CASSQEIVSEDTQYF
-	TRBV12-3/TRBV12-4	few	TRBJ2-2	TGTGCCAGCAATAGTGAGGGAGCTAGCTGGACCGGGGAGCTGTTTTTT	CASNSEGASWTGELFF
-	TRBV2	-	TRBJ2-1	TGTGCCAGCCGTCCATTGGCTTCGTTCAATGAGCAGTTCTTC	CASRPLASFNEQFF
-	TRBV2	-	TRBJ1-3	TGTGCCAGCAGTGAAGCAGGGAGCGGCACTGGAAACACCATATATTTT	CASSEAGSGTGNTIYF
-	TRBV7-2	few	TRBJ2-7	TGTGCCAGCAGCTATCCGGGCGTGAACTACGAGCAGTACTTC	CASSYPGVNYEQYF
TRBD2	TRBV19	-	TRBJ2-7	TGTGCCAGACCGGGACTACTCCGCGAGCAGTACTTC	CARPGLLREQYF
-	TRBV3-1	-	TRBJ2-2	TGTGCCAGCAGCCAAGATCAGGAGGGGCTGAACACCGGGGAGCTGTTTTTT	CASSQDQEGLNTGELFF
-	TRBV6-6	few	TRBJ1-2	TGTGCCAGCAGTTCCCCCGACAGGAGCTTTAACTATGGCTACACCTTC	CASSSPDRSFNYGYTF
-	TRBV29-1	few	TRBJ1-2	TGCAGCGTTGATCTTAGAGGGGATATAGGCTACACCTTC	CSVDLRGDIGYTF
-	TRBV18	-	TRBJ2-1	TGTGCCAGCTCACTAGGGGGACGTCGTAGCTCCTACAATGAGCAGTTCTTC	CASSLGGRRSSYNEQFF
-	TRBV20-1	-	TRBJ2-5	TGCAGTGCTCCCCGGGGGCAACAGACCCAGTACTTC	CSAPRGQQTQYF